This T cell receptor (beta chain) originates from a study of early stage breast cancer tumors. Here immunoSEQ multiplex PCR was the method, and the copy in TCRdb shows in-frame clones only, minus some. The profile shows 39,000 or so clones, about two thirds of them singletons. Turning to this clone: Its matching antigen is unknown.

Findings and limits, study-wide: Most shared enriched TCRB sequences were commonly generated ones.

Germline CDR1 is MNHNY and CDR2 is SVGAGI (reference sequence). V lost 2 bases and J lost 2, with 10 bases in between. This CDR3 is built from 15 residues. The chain recombines TRBV6-6 with TRBJ2-1; D is possibly TRBD2 (7 bases). This receptor was taken from a person in their fifties with breast cancer. Source material: blood. In DNA form, the CDR3 reads TGTGCCAGCAGTTACGGGGGGGCGGCCTACAATGAGCAGTTCTTC. Its translation is CASSYGGAAYNEQFF.